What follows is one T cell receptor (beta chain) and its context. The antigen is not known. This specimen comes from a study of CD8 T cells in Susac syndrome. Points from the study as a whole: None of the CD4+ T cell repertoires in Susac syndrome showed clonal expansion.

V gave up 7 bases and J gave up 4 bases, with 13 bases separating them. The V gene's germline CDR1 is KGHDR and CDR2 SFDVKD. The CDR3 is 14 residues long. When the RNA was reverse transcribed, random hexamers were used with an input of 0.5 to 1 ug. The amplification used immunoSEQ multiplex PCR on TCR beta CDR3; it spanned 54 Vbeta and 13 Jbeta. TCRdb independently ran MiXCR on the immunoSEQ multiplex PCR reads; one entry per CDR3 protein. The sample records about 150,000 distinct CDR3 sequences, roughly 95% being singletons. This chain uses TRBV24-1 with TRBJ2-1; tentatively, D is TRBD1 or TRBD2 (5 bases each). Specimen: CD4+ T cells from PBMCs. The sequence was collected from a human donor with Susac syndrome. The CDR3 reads CATSRDRQYNEQFF. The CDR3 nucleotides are TGTGCCACCAGCAGGGACCGCCAATACAATGAGCAGTTCTTC.